This TCR beta chain emerged from a study of T cell responses to AZD1222 COVID-19 vaccine. Libraries were prepared by immunoSEQ multiplex PCR; TCRdb keeps only in-frame clonotypes and omits some of them. The repertoire holds 100,000 to 120,000 clones, with roughly 89% as singletons. The CDR3 covers 15 residues. CDR1 and CDR2 from the germline V gene are MNHEY and SVGAGI. The V and J ends lost 9 bases and 4 bases, in that order; junction bases with no gene match: 11. Findings and caveats of the study: Reports indicate that nearly half of spike-specific TCRs are directed at unmutated variant regions. Spike-wide vaccine-associated CD4 TCRs dominated at 160-218 and 743-854. It should be noted that donors were predominantly white British and more often female, and clonal diversity was possibly underestimated.

Pooling was applied to second doses at about 4 or about 12 weeks. For this clone: Its target is not known.

Here the sequenced sample was peripheral blood, taken 28 days after the second AZD1222 dose. The gene calls are TRBV6-5 and TRBJ2-1, with 8 bases that match TRBD2. This sequence was found in an adult who received the AZD1222 COVID-19 vaccine. The CDR3 sequence is CASGGLVSLYNEQFF. DNA of the CDR3: TGTGCCAGTGGGGGACTAGTTTCTCTTTACAATGAGCAGTTCTTC.